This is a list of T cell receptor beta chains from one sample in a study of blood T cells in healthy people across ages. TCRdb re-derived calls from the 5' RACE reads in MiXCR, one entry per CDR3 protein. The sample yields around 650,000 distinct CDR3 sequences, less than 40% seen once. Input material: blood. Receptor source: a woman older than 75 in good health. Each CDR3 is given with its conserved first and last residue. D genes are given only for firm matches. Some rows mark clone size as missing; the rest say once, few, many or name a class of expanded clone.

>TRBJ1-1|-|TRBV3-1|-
CASSHRLMNTEAFF
TGTGCCAGCAGCCATCGGCTGATGAACACTGAAGCTTTCTTT
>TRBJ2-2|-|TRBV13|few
CASSLLGAAGTGELFF
TGTGCCAGCAGCTTATTAGGGGCCGCGGGGACCGGGGAGCTGTTTTTT
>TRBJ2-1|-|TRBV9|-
CASSARQVDSYNEQFF
TGTGCCAGCAGCGCCCGACAGGTAGACTCCTACAATGAGCAGTTCTTC
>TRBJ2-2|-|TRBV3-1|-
CASSLGGGDTGELFF
TGTGCCAGCAGCCTCGGCGGTGGTGACACCGGGGAGCTGTTTTTT
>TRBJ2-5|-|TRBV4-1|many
CASSQDLLQETQYF
TGCGCCAGCAGCCAAGATCTCCTCCAAGAGACCCAGTACTTC
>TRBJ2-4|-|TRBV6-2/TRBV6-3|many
CASSGAGKEDKNIQYF
TGTGCCAGCAGTGGGGCAGGGAAGGAGGACAAAAACATTCAGTACTTC
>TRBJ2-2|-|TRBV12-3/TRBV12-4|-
CASSLGGSGAGELFF
TGTGCCAGCAGTTTAGGGGGGTCTGGAGCCGGGGAGCTGTTTTTT
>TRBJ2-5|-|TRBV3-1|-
CASSQGIDRYDEQYF
TGTGCCAGCAGCCAGGGTATCGACAGATACGATGAGCAGTACTTC
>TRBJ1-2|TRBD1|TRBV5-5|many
CASSPFPTQGAYGYTF
TGTGCCAGCAGCCCCTTTCCGACCCAGGGGGCCTATGGCTACACCTTC
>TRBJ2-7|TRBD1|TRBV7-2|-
CASSLEAGGTEQYF
TGTGCCAGCAGCTTAGAGGCAGGGGGCACCGAGCAGTACTTC
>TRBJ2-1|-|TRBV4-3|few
CASSQGRGRSSYNEQFF
TGCGCCAGCAGCCAAGGAAGGGGGAGAAGCTCCTACAATGAGCAGTTCTTC
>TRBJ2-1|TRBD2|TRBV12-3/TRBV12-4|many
CASSLAVASGGGLVEQFF
TGTGCCAGCAGTTTAGCGGTGGCTAGCGGGGGGGGACTGGTGGAGCAGTTCTTC
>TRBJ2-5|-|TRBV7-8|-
CASSLAWAIGETQYF
TGTGCCAGCAGCTTAGCGTGGGCAATCGGAGAGACCCAGTACTTC
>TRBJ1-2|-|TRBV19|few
CASTSALGGYGYTF
TGTGCCAGTACATCTGCTCTAGGGGGGTATGGCTACACCTTC
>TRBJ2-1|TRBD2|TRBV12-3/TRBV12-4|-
CASRPAGGEQFF
TGTGCCAGCCGCCCAGCGGGAGGTGAGCAGTTCTTC
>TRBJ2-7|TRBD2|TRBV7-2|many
CASTGGGEYEQYF
TGTGCCAGTACCGGGGGGGGTGAATACGAGCAGTACTTC
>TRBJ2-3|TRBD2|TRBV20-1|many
CSAPGSGASTDTQYF
TGCAGTGCCCCCGGGAGCGGGGCTAGCACAGATACGCAGTATTTT
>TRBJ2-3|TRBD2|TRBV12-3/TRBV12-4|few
CASSSGLASADTQYF
TGTGCCAGCAGTTCTGGACTAGCGAGCGCAGATACGCAATATTTT
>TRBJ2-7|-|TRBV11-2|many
CASRLGWGAREQYF
TGTGCCAGCAGGCTTGGATGGGGGGCGCGGGAGCAGTACTTC
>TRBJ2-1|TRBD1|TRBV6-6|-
CASTFGGQGRNEQFF
TGTGCCAGCACCTTCGGAGGACAGGGGAGGAATGAGCAGTTCTTC
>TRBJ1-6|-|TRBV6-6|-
CVSSRRPGTSPLHF
TGTGTCAGCAGCCGTCGCCCGGGAACGTCACCCCTCCACTTT
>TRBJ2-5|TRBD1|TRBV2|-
CASSGQGVGETQYF
TGTGCCAGCAGTGGACAGGGGGTCGGAGAGACCCAGTACTTC
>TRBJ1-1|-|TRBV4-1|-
CASSQVNPILRTEAFF
TGCGCCAGCAGCCAAGTAAATCCCATCCTGAGGACTGAAGCTTTCTTT
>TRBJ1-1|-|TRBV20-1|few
CSAVLFDYTEAFF
TGCAGTGCCGTCCTTTTCGATTACACTGAAGCTTTCTTT